This T cell receptor beta chain is from a study of T cells in Graves' hyperthyroidism and ophthalmopathy. The wider study: Specimen type is peripheral blood, collected at initial diagnosis prior to any treatment. Study-wide results and limits: Clonotypes that were expanded in thyroid above 0.001 mostly appeared in blood too.

In germline, CDR1 is SNHLY, CDR2 FYNNEI. V lost 2 bases and J lost 4; bases outside the gene matches: 6. This CDR3 is 16 amino acids long. Subjects aged 18 to 65 presented with newly diagnosed hyperthyroidism of less than 2 months' duration. Pregnant or lactating patients were excluded, as were those with uncontrolled infection or other autoimmune disease. RNA transcripts served as the template for amplifying TCR beta CDR3 regions. HTBI primers were the set used in a first-round RT-PCR of the TCR CDR3. TCRdb ran MiXCR on the multiplex PCR reads and lists one entry per CDR3 protein. The sample includes about 350,000 distinct CDR3 sequences, approximately 13% of them seen just once. This clonotype was counted ten times or more. Antigen: not known.

Sequencing was performed on blood. The receptor was isolated from a woman in her twenties or thirties with Graves' hyperthyroidism. This chain joins TRBV2 and TRBJ2-2; 8 bases agree with TRBD2. The CDR3 protein is CASSEFMGLGTGELFF. The CDR3 coding sequence is TGTGCCAGCAGTGAATTTATGGGACTAGGCACCGGGGAGCTGTTTTTT.